This T cell receptor (beta chain) appears in the sequencing data of a study of CD8+ T cells in alopecia areata. Study-wide findings and caveats: Clonality in the scalp and expanded CD8+ clones ranked among the top 100 were significantly decreased by tofacitinib.

V was pared by 8 bases and J by 3 bases, with 6 bases of the junction left unmatched. Germline V gene lookup returns CDR1 MGHDK and CDR2 SYGVNS. The CDR3 runs to 13 residues. Treatment meaning: oral pan-JAK inhibitor, 5-10 mg twice daily. Sorted out of PBMCs were CD4+ T cells and CD8+ T cells. About this clone itself: Its matching antigen is unknown.

The sequencing template was cDNA reverse transcribed from extracted RNA. Only in-frame clones appear in the TCRdb table, and some are missing; sequencing was by immunoSEQ multiplex PCR. The profile covers some 220,000 clones, with roughly 56% appearing a single time and 1.6% taken by the ten largest. Sequences were derived from CD4+ T cells sorted from blood, sampled at week 4, from a patient treated with tofacitinib. This clonotype originated in a human donor with alopecia areata. The chain carries TRBV25-1 and TRBJ2-7; 8 positions agree with TRBD1. The CDR3 DNA reads as TGTGCCAGCGGAGGACAGGGCCACTACGAGCAGTACTTC. Translating it yields CASGGQGHYEQYF.